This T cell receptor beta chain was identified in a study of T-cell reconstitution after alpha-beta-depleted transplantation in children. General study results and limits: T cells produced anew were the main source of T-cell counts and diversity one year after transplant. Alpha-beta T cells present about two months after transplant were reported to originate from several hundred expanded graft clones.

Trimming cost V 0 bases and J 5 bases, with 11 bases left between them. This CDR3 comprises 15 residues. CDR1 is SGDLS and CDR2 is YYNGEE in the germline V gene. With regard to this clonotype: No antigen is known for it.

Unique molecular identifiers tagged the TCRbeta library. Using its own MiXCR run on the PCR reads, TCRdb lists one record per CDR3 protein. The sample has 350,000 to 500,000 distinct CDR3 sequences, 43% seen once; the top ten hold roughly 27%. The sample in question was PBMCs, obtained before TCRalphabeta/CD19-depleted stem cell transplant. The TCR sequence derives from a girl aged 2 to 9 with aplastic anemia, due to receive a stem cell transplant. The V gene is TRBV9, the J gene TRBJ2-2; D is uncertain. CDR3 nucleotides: TGTGCCAGCAGCGTAGGGGCTAAACAAACCGGGGAGCTGTTTTTT. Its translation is CASSVGAKQTGELFF. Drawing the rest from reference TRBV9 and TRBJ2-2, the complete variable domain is DSGVTQTPKHLITATGQRVTLRCSPRSGDLSVYWYQQSLDQGLQFLIQYYNGEERAKGNILERFSAQQFPDLHSELNLSSLELGDSALYFCASSVGAKQTGELFFGEGSRLTVL.